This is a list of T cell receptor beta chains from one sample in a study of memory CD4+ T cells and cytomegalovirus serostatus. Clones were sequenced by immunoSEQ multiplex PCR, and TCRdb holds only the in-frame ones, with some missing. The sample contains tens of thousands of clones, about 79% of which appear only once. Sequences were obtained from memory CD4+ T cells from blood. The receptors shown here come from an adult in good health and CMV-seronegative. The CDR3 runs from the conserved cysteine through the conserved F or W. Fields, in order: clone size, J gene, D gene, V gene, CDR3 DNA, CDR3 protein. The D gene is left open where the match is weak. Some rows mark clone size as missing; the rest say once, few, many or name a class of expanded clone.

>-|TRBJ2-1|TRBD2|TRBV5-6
TGTGCCAGCAGCTTCGGGACTAGATCGTATGAGCAGTTCTTC
CASSFGTRSYEQFF
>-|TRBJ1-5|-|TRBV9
TGTGCCAGCAGCCTAGGGTCATTAGATCAGCCCCAGCATTTT
CASSLGSLDQPQHF
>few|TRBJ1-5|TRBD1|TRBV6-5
TGTGCCAGCAGCCCGGACAGGGGGAGCAATCAGCCCCAGCATTTT
CASSPDRGSNQPQHF
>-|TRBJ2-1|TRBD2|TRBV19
TGTGCCAGTAGTTTGCGCGGGAGGGATGTGGATGAGCAGTTCTTC
CASSLRGRDVDEQFF
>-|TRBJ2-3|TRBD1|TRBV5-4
TGTGCCAGCAGCGGTACGACAGGGGCGGCAGATACGCAGTATTTT
CASSGTTGAADTQYF
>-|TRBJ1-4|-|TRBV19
TGTGCCAGTAAGGGACCCCCCGGCGATTCGACTAATGAAAAACTGTTTTTT
CASKGPPGDSTNEKLFF
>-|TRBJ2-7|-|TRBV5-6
TGTGCCAGCAGCGGGCGCGGGACATCGGGCGAGCAGTACTTC
CASSGRGTSGEQYF
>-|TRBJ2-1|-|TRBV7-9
TGTGCCAGCAGCTTAGTCGGGGGTGTGAATGAGCAGTTCTTC
CASSLVGGVNEQFF
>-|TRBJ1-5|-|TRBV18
TGTGCCAGCTCCTACCGTGGGGGGAATCAGCCCCAGCATTTT
CASSYRGGNQPQHF
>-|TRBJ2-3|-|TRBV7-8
TGTGCCAGCAGGGGTGGGCGGATCACCACAGATACGCAGTATTTT
CASRGGRITTDTQYF
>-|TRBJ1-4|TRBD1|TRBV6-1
TGTGCCAGCAGCGAAGGGGACAGTAATGAAAAACTGTTTTTT
CASSEGDSNEKLFF
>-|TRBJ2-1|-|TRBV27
TGTGCCAGTAGGGATGGTTACTACAATGAGCAGTTCTTC
CASRDGYYNEQFF
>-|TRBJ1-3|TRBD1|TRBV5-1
TGCGCCAGCAGCGACAGGGTTGGAAACACCATATATTTT
CASSDRVGNTIYF
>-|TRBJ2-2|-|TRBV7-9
TGTGCCAGCAGCTTATTCGAGCGATCGGGGGAGCTGTTTTTT
CASSLFERSGELFF
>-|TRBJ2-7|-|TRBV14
TGTGCCAGCAGCCCCGGTGGGCGGCAGTACTTC
CASSPGGRQYF
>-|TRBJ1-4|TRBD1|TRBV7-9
TGTGCCAGCAGCATCGGACAGGGCGGGCGAGAAAAACTGTTTTTT
CASSIGQGGREKLFF
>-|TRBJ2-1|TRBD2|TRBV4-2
TGTGCCAGCAGCCAAGCCGGGACTAGCGCCTACAATGAGCAGTTCTTC
CASSQAGTSAYNEQFF
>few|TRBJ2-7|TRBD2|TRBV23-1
TGCGCCAGCAGTCAAGGGGACTACTACGAGCAGTACTTC
CASSQGDYYEQYF
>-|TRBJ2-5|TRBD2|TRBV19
TGTGCCAGTAAATCTAGCGGGAGTTGGGCCCAAGAGACCCAGTACTTC
CASKSSGSWAQETQYF
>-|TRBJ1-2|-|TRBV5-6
TGTGCCAGCAGCTTGGTCGGCCAGGCCGGTGGCTACACCTTC
CASSLVGQAGGYTF
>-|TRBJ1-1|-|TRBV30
TGTGCCTGGAGTGGACTGCCAGGAGCTGAAGCTTTCTTT
CAWSGLPGAEAFF
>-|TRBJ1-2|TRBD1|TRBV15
TGTGCCACCAGCCCACCGGGACAGGTCTATGGCTACACCTTC
CATSPPGQVYGYTF
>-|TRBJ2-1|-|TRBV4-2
TGTGCCAGCAGCCAAGGGGTAGGGAGCTACAATGAGCAGTTCTTC
CASSQGVGSYNEQFF
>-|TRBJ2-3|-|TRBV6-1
TGTGCCAGCAGCGACAGCACAGATACGCAGTATTTT
CASSDSTDTQYF
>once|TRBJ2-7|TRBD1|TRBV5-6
TGTGCCAGCAGCCCCCCGGACAGGTCCTACGAGCAGTACTTC
CASSPPDRSYEQYF
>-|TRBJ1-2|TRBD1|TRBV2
TGTGCCAGCAGGCGAAGGGGACAGGGGATGAAAGGCTACACCTTC
CASRRRGQGMKGYTF
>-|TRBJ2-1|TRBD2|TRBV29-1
TGCAGCGCAGTAGCGGGAGATTGGGATGAGCAGTTCTTC
CSAVAGDWDEQFF
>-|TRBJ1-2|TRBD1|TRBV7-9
TGTGCCAGCAGCGTGACAGGGGTAGGGGGCTACACCTTC
CASSVTGVGGYTF